A single sample gave rise to the 6 T cell receptor beta chains below, sequenced in a study of blood T cell repertoires in COVID-19. Produced via immunoSEQ multiplex PCR; TCRdb's table is partial and in-frame only. The table includes about 310,000 clones, 80% to 90% detected once. The source material was peripheral blood. These receptors all come from a man aged 45 to 65 with active or convalescent COVID-19.

The J gene is TRBJ2-1, the V gene TRBV2, with TRBD1 identical over 8 bases. V lost 5 bases and J lost 4; bases outside the gene matches: 7. The CDR3 has 15 residues. Germline CDR1 is SNHLY and CDR2 is FYNNEI. The CDR3 coding sequence is TGTGCCAGCAGTATACAGGGGGTCAGGTACAATGAGCAGTTCTTC. Protein sequence: CASSIQGVRYNEQFF.

The V and J genes are TRBV28 and TRBJ1-2; TRBD1 agrees at 7 bases. The CDR3 runs 14 residues. After removal of 5 bases from V and 4 bases from J, the junction contained 7 bases not matched to a gene. The germline CDR1 and CDR2 sequences are MDHEN and SYDVKM. The CDR3 here is CASSQGTAAYGYTF. The CDR3 DNA follows: TGTGCCAGCAGTCAAGGGACAGCTGCCTATGGCTACACCTTC.

The V and J genes are TRBV24-1 and TRBJ2-4; 7 bases agree with TRBD1. CDR1 KGHDR and CDR2 SFDVKD come from the germline V gene. This CDR3 region has 14 residues. V dropped 3 bases and J dropped 7; count of bases not matched to a gene: 5. Here the CDR3 reads CATSDKTGQNIQYF. The CDR3 DNA is TGTGCCACCAGTGATAAGACAGGGCAGAACATTCAGTACTTC.

The V gene is TRBV27, the J gene TRBJ2-3; TRBD2 aligns across 14 bases. Germline CDR1 MNHEY, CDR2 SMNVEV (reference sequence). V shed 6 bases, J shed 4 bases, and the junction held 9 bases outside the gene matches. The CDR3 consists of 17 residues. The DNA for the CDR3 is TGTGCCAGCAGCCCTGAGGGACTAGCGGGAGAGCCAGATACGCAGTATTTT. It codes for CASSPEGLAGEPDTQYF.

This clone was seen more than once but under ten times. The gene calls are TRBV18 and TRBJ2-5; 9 bases map to TRBD2. Trimming at V came to 4 bases and at J to 13 bases, leaving 10 bases not matched to a gene. Germline lookup yields CDR1 KGHSH and CDR2 LQKENI. There are 13 residues in the CDR3. CDR3 sequence: CASSLASGVPWYF. CDR3 in DNA: TGTGCCAGCTCACTTGCTAGCGGGGTCCCGTGGTACTTC.

The chain uses TRBV28 and TRBJ1-5, with D hard to call. Trimming removed 4 bases at V and 3 bases at J, with 13 bases between. The CDR3 totals 15 residues. Germline V lookup: CDR1 MDHEN, CDR2 SYDVKM. The CDR3, as DNA: TGTGCCAGCAGTTCCATGTCGGGGAACAATCAGCCCCAGCATTTT. Translation gives CASSSMSGNNQPQHF.